This T cell receptor beta chain was sequenced for a study of blood T cell repertoires in COVID-19 (dated by TCRdb to 2019 to 2021). Regarding the complete study: Collaborator samples came from the United States, Italy and Spain and covered acute and convalescent phases of COVID-19. The prospective study material was composed of cDNA or gDNA derived from T cells, B-cell-depleted T cells, or PBMCs. Nearly every sample came with metadata listing a de-identified subject ID, COVID-19 status, age in years and sex. The dataset comprised deeply sampled blood TCRbeta repertoires from subjects exposed to, actively infected with, or recovered from COVID-19. Where HLA class I and class II types were available, the types were taken from metadata supplied by the sample provider, not from assay-based typing. Samples were obtained from the ongoing ImmuneRACE study (first 160 participants) and from 950 to 1,500 subjects provided by 6 global collaborators. A freely available public database, intended as a resource for researchers studying the immune response to SARS-CoV-2, is where the repertoires were released. Findings and caveats that apply to the study as a whole: The quantity of clinical and demographic metadata differed by source and by participant and was supplied without curation.

The immunoSEQ Assay, a bias-controlled multiplex PCR, was used to amplify TCRbeta CDR3 regions from genomic DNA. Concerning the study's data processing: The number of nucleated cells in each sample was estimated from the amplification of reference gene primers within the assay. To quantify the absolute abundance of each unique TCRbeta CDR3 rearrangement, sequence reads were collapsed and filtered. For each sample, productive Simpson clonality was calculated as the square root of Simpson's diversity index across productive rearrangements. TCRdb limited this immuneACCESS table to in-frame rearrangements with V and J called. A share of clones is missing; checked studies link under half to unresolved V genes, and the rest is unexplained. V, J and clone size are those of that table, while D and trimming were read from the DNA. The table for this sample lists fewer than 250,000 clones; roughly four fifths of them were counted only once. The ten largest clones represent approximately 4.5% of the sample.

The collaborating institutions used their own protocols to collect whole blood in K2EDTA tubes. For TCRbeta analysis, collaborator samples were shipped as frozen whole blood, as isolated PBMCs, or as DNA extracted from either sample type. The germline V gene (reference sequence) yields SEHNR for CDR1 and FQNEAQ for CDR2. The V end loses 3 bases and the J end loses 3 bases, and a stretch of 5 bases separates them. Counted from cysteine to phenylalanine, this CDR3 has 12 amino acids. Kept here is only the CDR3 DNA, which spans 36 bases and is read in frame from base 1. This clone has just one count. Its antigen target is currently unknown. The input lacks base qualities; no much larger clone sits a single base away.

The TCR was taken from a woman in her 70s with acute or convalescent COVID-19. The sequence joins TRBV7-9 to TRBJ1-2, with the D gene uncertain. The material sequenced was peripheral blood. The DNA sequence is TGTGCCAGCAGCTTGGAGTACTATGGCTACACCTTC. This encodes CASSLEYYGYTF.